This record looks at one TCR beta chain sequence and its context. What it binds is unknown. V lost 4 bases, J lost 1 base, and 11 bases lay in between. This CDR3 has 14 amino acids. Looked up from germline, CDR1 is SGHNT and CDR2 is YYREEE (reference sequence). CD45RO negativity and positive selection for CCR7 defined naive CD8 cells, a population that excluded terminally differentiated effector memory CD45RA+ cells. TCRdb keeps only in-frame clones here, not all; method: immunoSEQ multiplex PCR. The sample has nearly 2 million clones, about 95% seen once. This sample was included in a study of shared clonotypes between healthy human individuals. On the study more broadly: Plates per donor: three CD4 naive, three CD4 memory, two CD8 naive, one CD8 memory.

Study findings and constraints: Represented genetic and exposure-history diversity was restricted by having few donors.

This receptor was taken from a man between 18 and 29 years old in good health. The sequenced sample was naive CD8+ T cells sorted from blood. J is TRBJ1-2 and V is TRBV5-4, with TRBD1 as a possible D gene (6 bases). The CDR3 here is CASSPDSYNYGYTF. As DNA, the CDR3 is TGTGCCAGCAGCCCGGACAGTTATAACTATGGCTACACCTTC.